The entry that follows covers one T cell receptor beta chain sequence. The sample belongs to a study of shared clonotypes between healthy human individuals. The authors ran the assay at deep level. Profiled with immunoSEQ multiplex PCR; TCRdb holds only in-frame clones, not every one. Here the sample spans roughly 1,600,000 clones, less than 99% being singletons. Donors were healthy HIV-negative adults without recent acute infections or vaccinations. The donors were all Caucasian adults (living in Nashville, Tennessee). A CD45RA-negative memory subset and a CD45RA+ naive subset were separated from the CD4+ cells. The material sequenced was naive CD4+ T cells sorted from blood. Subset: CD45RA+ positively selected. The clonotype was recovered from a young man in good health.

CDR3 loop: CASSSPGQGLYGNQPQHF. CDR3 sequence (DNA): TGTGCCAGCAGCTCGCCGGGACAGGGACTCTATGGCAATCAGCCCCAGCATTTT. The rearrangement links TRBV28 to TRBJ1-5, with 9 bases matching TRBD1. Germline V lookup: CDR1 MDHEN, CDR2 SYDVKM. The CDR3 totals 18 residues. With 6 bases clipped from V and 2 bases from J, the junction kept 14 bases outside the gene matches.